The source of this T cell receptor (beta chain) is a study of blood T cell repertoires in COVID-19. The CDR3 covers 16 residues. The ends lost 4 bases at V and 1 base at J; junction bases unmatched: 10. Germline V gives CDR1 SGHRS, CDR2 YFSETQ. Clones were read by immunoSEQ multiplex PCR, and TCRdb kept only the in-frame ones, dropping some. The sample comprises about 400,000 clones, around 87% of which are singletons, and 0.95% to 1% rests with the top ten. Cohorts were assigned according to the clinical history that participants reported. This clone was observed once. The source of this sequence is a woman aged 25 to 39 with acute COVID-19. What was sequenced was PBMCs or T cells enriched from blood (not recorded which). The V and J genes are TRBV5-1 and TRBJ1-1, with 7 positions matching TRBD1. The DNA for the CDR3 is TGCGCCAGCAGCAGCGACAGGGCGTGGGAGAACACTGAAGCTTTCTTT. Its protein is CASSSDRAWENTEAFF.